Sequencing of this TCR beta chain was carried out in a study of T cell responses to AZD1222 COVID-19 vaccine. Study findings and constraints: Spike as a whole was targeted by vaccine-associated CD4 TCRs, dominant at 160-218 and 743-854. White British donors predominated, females outnumbered males, and clonal diversity was possibly underestimated.

Points on this clone: Antigen specificity is unknown.

Clones were read by immunoSEQ multiplex PCR, and TCRdb kept only the in-frame ones, dropping some. Of roughly 130,000 clones in the sample, 92% are singletons; the top ten hold roughly 4%. Sequencing used peripheral blood, obtained 28 days after the second AZD1222 dose. The clonotype comes from an adult who received the AZD1222 COVID-19 vaccine.

This CDR3 is CASSLVGQGYGNEQFF. As DNA, the CDR3 is TGTGCCAGCAGCTTAGTGGGACAGGGGTACGGGAATGAGCAGTTCTTC. The V gene is TRBV7-2, the J gene TRBJ2-1; 10 bases line up with TRBD1. The CDR3 is made up of 16 amino acids. Looked up from germline, CDR1 is SGHTA and CDR2 is FQGNSA. After removal of 1 base from V and 7 bases from J, the junction contained 7 bases not matched to a gene.